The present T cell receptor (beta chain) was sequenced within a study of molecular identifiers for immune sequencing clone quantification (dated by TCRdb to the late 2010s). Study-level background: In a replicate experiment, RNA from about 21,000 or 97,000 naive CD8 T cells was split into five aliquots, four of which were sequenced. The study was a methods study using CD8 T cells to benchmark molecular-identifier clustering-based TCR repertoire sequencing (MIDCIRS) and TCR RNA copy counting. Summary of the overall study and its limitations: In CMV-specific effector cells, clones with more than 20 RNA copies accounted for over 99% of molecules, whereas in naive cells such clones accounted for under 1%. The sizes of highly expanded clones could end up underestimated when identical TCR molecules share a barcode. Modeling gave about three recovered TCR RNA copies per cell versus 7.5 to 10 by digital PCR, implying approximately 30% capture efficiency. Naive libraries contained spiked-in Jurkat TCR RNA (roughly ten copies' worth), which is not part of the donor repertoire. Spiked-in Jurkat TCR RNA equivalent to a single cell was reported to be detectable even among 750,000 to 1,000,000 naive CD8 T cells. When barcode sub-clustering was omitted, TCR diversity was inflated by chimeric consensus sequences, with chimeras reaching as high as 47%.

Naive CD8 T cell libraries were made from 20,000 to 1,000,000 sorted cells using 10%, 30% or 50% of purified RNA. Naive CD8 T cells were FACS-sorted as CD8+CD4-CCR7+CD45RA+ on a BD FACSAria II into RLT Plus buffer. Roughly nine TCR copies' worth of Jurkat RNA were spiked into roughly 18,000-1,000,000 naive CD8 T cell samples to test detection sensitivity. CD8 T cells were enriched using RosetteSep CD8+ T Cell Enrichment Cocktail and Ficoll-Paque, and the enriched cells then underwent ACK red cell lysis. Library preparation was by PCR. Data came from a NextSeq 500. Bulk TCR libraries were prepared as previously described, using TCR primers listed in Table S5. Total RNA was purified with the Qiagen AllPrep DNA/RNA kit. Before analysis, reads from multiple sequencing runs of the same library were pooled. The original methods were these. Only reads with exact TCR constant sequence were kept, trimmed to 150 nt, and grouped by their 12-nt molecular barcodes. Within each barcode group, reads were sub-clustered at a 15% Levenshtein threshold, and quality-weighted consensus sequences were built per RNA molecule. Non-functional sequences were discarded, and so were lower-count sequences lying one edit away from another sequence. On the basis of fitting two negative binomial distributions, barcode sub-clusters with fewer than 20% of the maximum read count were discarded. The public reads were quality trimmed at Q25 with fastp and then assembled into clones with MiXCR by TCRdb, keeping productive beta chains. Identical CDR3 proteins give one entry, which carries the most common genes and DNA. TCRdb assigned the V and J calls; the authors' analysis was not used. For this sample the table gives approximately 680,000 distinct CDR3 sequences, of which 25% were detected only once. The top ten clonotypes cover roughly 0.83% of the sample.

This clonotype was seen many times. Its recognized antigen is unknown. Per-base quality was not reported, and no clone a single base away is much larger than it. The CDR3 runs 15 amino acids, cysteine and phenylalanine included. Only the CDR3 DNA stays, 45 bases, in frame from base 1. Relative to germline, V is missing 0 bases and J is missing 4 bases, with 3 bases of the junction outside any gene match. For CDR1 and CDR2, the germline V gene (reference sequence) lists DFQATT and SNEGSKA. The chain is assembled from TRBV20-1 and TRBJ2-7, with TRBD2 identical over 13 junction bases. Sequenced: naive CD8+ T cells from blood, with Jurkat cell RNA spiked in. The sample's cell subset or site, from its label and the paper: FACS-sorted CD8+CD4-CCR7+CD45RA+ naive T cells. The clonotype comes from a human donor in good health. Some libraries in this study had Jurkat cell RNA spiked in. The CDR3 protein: CSAREGLAGTYEQYF. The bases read TGCAGTGCTAGAGAGGGACTAGCGGGAACATACGAGCAGTACTTC.